The 3 T cell receptor beta chains in this list originate from one sample, sequenced in a study of blood T cell repertoires in COVID-19. The method was immunoSEQ multiplex PCR; TCRdb's version includes in-frame clones alone and lacks a portion of them. The top ten hold less than 5.5% of the sample, which has a few hundred thousand clones, 88% seen once. The sequencing input was PBMCs or T cells enriched from blood (not recorded which). All receptors come from a man aged 25-40 years who had recovered from COVID-19.

In this sample, this clone turned up a few times. The chain uses TRBV11-2 and TRBJ1-1; 10 positions agree with TRBD1. The CDR3 covers 16 residues. Trimming cost V 5 bases and J 6 bases; bases outside gene matches: 12. Germline-derived CDR1 and CDR2 are SGHAT and FQNNGV. CDR3 amino acids: CASSEWTGGGFSEAFF. The CDR3 DNA sequence: TGTGCCAGCAGCGAATGGACAGGGGGTGGGTTTTCTGAAGCTTTCTTT.

The genes are TRBV3-1 (or the pseudogene TRBV3-2) and TRBJ1-1; the D gene is possibly TRBD1 (6 bases). V was pared by 3 bases and J by 3 bases, with 8 bases between. There are 13 residues in the CDR3. The germline CDR1 and CDR2 sequences are LGHDT and YNNKEL (reference sequence). CDR3 in amino acids: CASSQGADTEAFF. CDR3 bases: TGTGCCAGCAGCCAGGGGGCGGACACTGAAGCTTTCTTT.

This chain links TRBV7-2 with TRBJ1-3; D uncertain. This CDR3 has 15 amino acids. V lost 4 bases and J lost 0, with 10 bases in between. CDR1 and CDR2 (germline): SGHTA, FQGNSA. The CDR3 reads CASSSTPISGNTIYF. CDR3 bases: TGTGCCAGCAGCTCGACACCGATCTCTGGAAACACCATATATTTT.